This T cell receptor beta chain was captured in a study of blood T cell repertoires in COVID-19. Study-level background: The United States, Italy and Spain were the sources of the acute and convalescent COVID-19 samples.

Original processing methods: Reference gene primers were amplified, and this amplification served to estimate nucleated cell counts. Repertoires were generated with immunoSEQ multiplex PCR, while TCRdb's copy carries only in-frame clones and drops some. V and J calls and clone size are copied from that table; D and trimming were computed from the DNA. The table shows roughly 250,000 clones, with 70% to 90% occurring only once. This CDR3 is 14 amino acids long. Germline loops: CDR1 LNHDA, CDR2 SQIVND (reference sequence). Trimming cost V 3 bases and J 5 bases, with 10 bases left between them. The chain employs TRBV19 and TRBJ1-4; no firm D call. The clonotype was recovered from a woman between 35 and 50 years old who had recovered from COVID-19. Source material: peripheral blood. CDR3 sequence reads: CASSIPPRNEKLFF. The CDR3 nucleotides are TGTGCCAGTAGTATTCCCCCCAGAAATGAAAAACTGTTTTTT. The variable domain in full, with the rest retrieved from reference TRBV19 and TRBJ1-4, is DGGITQSPKYLFRKEGQNVTLSCEQNLNHDAMYWYRQDPGQGLRLIYYSQIVNDFQKGDIAEGYSVSREKKESFPLTVTSAQKNPTAFYLCASSIPPRNEKLFFGSGTQLSVL.